The sequence of this T cell receptor (beta chain) was determined in a study of T cells in localized non-small cell lung cancer. Data came from immunoSEQ multiplex PCR; TCRdb stores just in-frame clones and leaves some out. The table records approximately 16,000 clones, approximately 85% of them present only once. This clone has more than one count but fewer than ten. Germline lookup yields CDR1 SGHNT and CDR2 YYREEE (reference sequence). V was clipped by 2 bases and J by 1 base, with 6 bases between them. There are 13 residues in the CDR3. The V call is TRBV5-4, the J call TRBJ1-1, with D hard to call. This sequence was found in a female donor over 55 with stage I squamous cell lung carcinoma. The sequencing used peripheral blood, collected before any cancer treatment. In nucleotides, the CDR3 is TGTGCCAGCAGCTTTCTCACGAACACTGAAGCTTTCTTT. Its protein product is CASSFLTNTEAFF.